The 32 T cell receptor beta chains below were found in one sample sequenced in a study of regulatory T cells in long-lasting Graves disease. Time point described: persistent/refractory GD, antithyroid drugs over 5 years with positive TRAb. RNA isolated from PBMCs was used to make the TCR library. CDR3-region Arm-PCR and iRepertoire HTBI primers produced the TCR beta libraries. TCRdb ran MiXCR on the multiplex PCR reads and lists one entry per CDR3 protein. The sample holds about 470,000 distinct CDR3 sequences, less than 25% seen once. The sample was peripheral blood mononuclear cells (PBMCs), taken when the disease was refractory, from a patient treated with antithyroid drugs. The origin of the receptors is a female donor with Graves disease.

This clonotype showed up many times. The V gene is TRBV28, the J gene TRBJ2-7, with D perhaps TRBD1 or TRBD2 (7 bases each). Trimming took off 3 bases at V and 3 bases at J, with 15 bases between the two ends. CDR1 and CDR2 (germline): MDHEN, SYDVKM. This CDR3 contains 15 residues. The CDR3 nucleotides read TGTGCCAGCAGTTTGCCGACAGGGAGGGTCTACGAGCAGTACTTC. Translated, it gives CASSLPTGRVYEQYF.

There are many counts of this clonotype. The CDR3 coding sequence is TGTGCCAGCAGTGGCAGAACAGGGGGCCGAAAGGGGGAGCAGTACTTC. Its translation is CASSGRTGGRKGEQYF. The chain couples TRBV25-1 to TRBJ2-7; TRBD1 matches at 9 bases. Germline lookup yields CDR1 MGHDK and CDR2 SYGVNS. V was pared by 4 bases and J by 7 bases, with 14 bases of the junction left unmatched. The CDR3 has 16 residues.

The V gene is TRBV18, the J gene TRBJ1-2, with unresolved D. Germline V lookup: CDR1 KGHSH, CDR2 LQKENI. With 2 bases removed from V and 4 bases from J, the gap between germline ends came to 14 bases. The CDR3 length is 15 residues. CDR3 nucleotides: TGTGCCAGCTCACCAGGTCGGGGTCTGGGCTATGGCTACACCTTC. It specifies CASSPGRGLGYGYTF. The entire variable domain, with the rest obtained from reference TRBV18 and TRBJ1-2, is as follows: NAGVMQNPRHLVRRRGQEARLRCSPMKGHSHVYWYRQLPEEGLKFMVYLQKENIIDESGMPKERFSAEFPKEGPSILRIQQVVRGDSAAYFCASSPGRGLGYGYTFGSGTRLTVV.

This clonotype was seen at least ten times. The gene calls are TRBV2 and TRBJ1-2; the D gene is possibly TRBD1 (5 bases). This CDR3 comprises 14 residues. Germline CDR1 SNHLY, CDR2 FYNNEI. V was clipped by 2 bases and J by 4 bases, with 11 bases between them. The CDR3: CASSESQGTYGYTF. The CDR3 nucleotides read TGTGCCAGCAGTGAAAGTCAGGGTACCTATGGCTACACCTTC.

The CDR3 region has the DNA TGCGCCAGCGGCGTTAGCGGGACATCGGTCGTTTCAGGGGAGCTGTTTTTT. This encodes CASGVSGTSVVSGELFF. The gene calls are TRBV5-1 and TRBJ2-2; 8 positions match TRBD2. The V gene end was trimmed by 7 bases and the J gene end by 8 bases; junction bases not matched to a gene: 19. Germline V gene lookup returns CDR1 SGHRS and CDR2 YFSETQ. The CDR3 length is 17 residues.

The chain is built from TRBV27 and TRBJ1-1, with 7 bases fitting TRBD1. V trimming: 8 bases; J trimming: 6 bases; junction bases outside the gene matches: 9. This CDR3 has 13 amino acids. Germline CDR1 is MNHEY and CDR2 is SMNVEV (reference sequence). CDR3 region: CASGNRGDAEAFF. The DNA of the CDR3 is TGTGCCAGCGGAAACAGGGGAGACGCTGAAGCTTTCTTT.

Note on this clonotype: A much larger clone lies a single base off, so this may be a read error. V is TRBV7-9 and J is TRBJ2-3; D unresolved. The CDR3 consists of 13 residues. Germline assignment: CDR1 SEHNR and CDR2 FQNEAQ (reference sequence). The V and J ends lost 2 bases and 2 bases respectively, with 5 bases between them. The CDR3 sequence: CASSLRDTDTQYF. In nucleotides, the CDR3 is TGTGCCAGCAGCTTAAGGGACACAGATACGCAGTATTTT.

The chain recombines TRBV6-1 with TRBJ1-6; weak D call: TRBD1 (5 bases). Germline V CDR1 and CDR2: MNHNS, SASEGT. The V end lost 6 bases, the J end lost 5 bases, and 17 bases lay between the germline ends. This CDR3 has 16 residues. The CDR3, as DNA: TGTGCCAGCAGGCCACACAGGAACCAGAATAATTCACCCCTCCACTTT. It yields the protein CASRPHRNQNNSPLHF.

This clonotype was picked up many times. V gene TRBV2 combines with J gene TRBJ1-2, with D hard to call. Germline-derived CDR1 and CDR2 are SNHLY and FYNNEI. The V end was cut by 6 bases, the J end by 5 bases, with 16 bases between. The CDR3 has 14 residues. This CDR3 reads CASRPLGSFYGYTF. CDR3 sequence (DNA): TGTGCCAGCAGGCCCTTGGGGTCGTTTTATGGCTACACCTTC.

On this clonotype: The likely explanation is a read error, given a far larger clone one base away. The chain carries TRBV7-9 and TRBJ2-2; a possible D gene is TRBD2 (6 bases). Looked up from germline, CDR1 is SEHNR and CDR2 is FQNEAQ (reference sequence). CDR3 length: 15 amino acids. CDR3 coding DNA: TGTGCCAGCAGCTTAATCGGGAGAGGGACCGGGGAGCTGGTTTTT. It encodes CASSLIGRGTGELVF.

This rearrangement joins TRBV5-8 to TRBJ2-5; D is unresolved. The CDR3 runs to 11 residues. The V end was cut by 0 bases, the J end by 7 bases, with 4 bases between. CDR1 and CDR2 (germline): SGHTS, YDEGEE. The CDR3 reads CASSLELTQYF. For the CDR3, the DNA is TGTGCCAGCAGCTTGGAATTGACCCAGTACTTC.

This chain joins TRBV28 and TRBJ1-5; D not certain. The V end was cut by 8 bases, the J end by 2 bases, with 7 bases between. Germline assignment: CDR1 MDHEN and CDR2 SYDVKM. This CDR3 is 12 amino acids long. The CDR3 sequence is CASDQGNQPQHF. The CDR3 region has the DNA TGTGCCAGCGATCAGGGCAATCAGCCCCAGCATTTT.

This clonotype has just a few counts. V is TRBV30 and J is TRBJ1-1, with D perhaps TRBD1 (6 bases). The CDR3 covers 13 residues. Germline V CDR1 and CDR2: GTSNPN, SVGIG (reference sequence). The germline V and J ends were trimmed by 5 bases and 2 bases, with 12 bases remaining between them. The CDR3 bases are TGTGCCTGGGACCCGGGACATAACACTGAAGCTTTCTTT. Its protein is CAWDPGHNTEAFF.

The V gene is TRBV9, the J gene TRBJ2-6, with a weak D call TRBD1 (5 bases). The CDR3 contains 18 residues. The ends were cut back, 0 bases at V and 1 base at J, with 14 bases in the middle. CDR1 SGDLS and CDR2 YYNGEE come from the germline V gene. CDR3 region: CASSVAARGKSGANVLTF. CDR3 coding DNA: TGTGCCAGCAGCGTAGCCGCAAGGGGAAAATCTGGGGCCAACGTCCTGACTTTC.

This clonotype was seen at least ten times. The rearrangement uses TRBV28 and TRBJ2-2; D is undetermined. V dropped 3 bases and J dropped 2 bases, with 7 bases sitting between them. This CDR3 has 14 residues. Germline V gene lookup returns CDR1 MDHEN and CDR2 SYDVKM. The chain's CDR3 is CASSLLSNTGELFF. The CDR3 bases are TGTGCCAGCAGTTTGCTCAGTAACACCGGGGAGCTGTTTTTT. Full variable domain (remainder filled in from reference TRBV28 and TRBJ2-2): DVKVTQSSRYLVKRTGEKVFLECVQDMDHENMFWYRQDPGLGLRLIYFSYDVKMKEKGDIPEGYSVSREKKERFSLILESASTNQTSMYLCASSLLSNTGELFFGEGSRLTVL.

This rearrangement joins TRBV5-1 to TRBJ2-2; D gene ambiguous. The CDR3 extends over 12 amino acids. CDR1 is SGHRS, CDR2 YFSETQ, per germline. V was clipped by 6 bases and J by 7 bases, with 10 bases between them. CDR3 nucleotide sequence: TGCGCCAGCACAGGTCCGGACGGGGAGCTGTTTTTT. It codes for CASTGPDGELFF.

This clonotype was recorded at least ten times. This rearrangement joins TRBV12-3 or TRBV12-4 to TRBJ2-7; the match to TRBD1 covers 10 bases. Germline trimming cut 4 bases from V and 1 base from J; bases unmatched to any gene: 10. The CDR3 extends over 17 amino acids. The CDR3 DNA reads TGTGCCAGCAGTTCGTGGACAGGGGGTCGAGATTCCTACGAGCAGTACTTC. It encodes CASSSWTGGRDSYEQYF.

In the case of this clonotype: This may be a read error: a much more frequent sequence differs by one nucleotide. This chain uses TRBV11-2 with TRBJ2-2, with D perhaps assigned TRBD1 or TRBD2 (5 bases each). CDR1 is SGHAT, CDR2 FQNNGV, per germline. This CDR3 is 15 amino acids long. CDR3: CAGSLGTQGIGELFF. In DNA, the CDR3 is TGTGCCGGCAGCTTAGGGACCCAAGGGATCGGGGAGCTGTTTTTT.

This clonotype was seen at least ten times. CDR3: CASRGGGSTYEQYF. CDR3 sequence (DNA): TGTGCCAGCAGGGGGGGGGGCTCCACCTACGAGCAGTACTTC. The chain has TRBV28 and TRBJ2-7; D might be TRBD2 (7 bases). Per germline, CDR1 MDHEN and CDR2 SYDVKM. V lost 6 bases and J 2 bases, leaving 14 bases between the germline ends. This CDR3 spans 14 amino acids. Filled out from reference TRBV28 and TRBJ2-7, the complete variable domain reads DVKVTQSSRYLVKRTGEKVFLECVQDMDHENMFWYRQDPGLGLRLIYFSYDVKMKEKGDIPEGYSVSREKKERFSLILESASTNQTSMYLCASRGGGSTYEQYFGPGTRLTVT.

The rearrangement uses TRBV29-1 and TRBJ1-5; 8 bases map to TRBD1. Germline values: CDR1 SQVTM, CDR2 ANQGSEA. The CDR3 has 14 residues. V lost 6 bases to trimming and J lost 5 bases; unmatched junction nucleotides: 9. DNA for the CDR3: TGCAGCGTGCAAACCGGGACAGGTTATCAGCCCCAGCATTTT. It encodes CSVQTGTGYQPQHF.

Note on this clonotype: This is likely an artifact of a read error, given a far larger clone one base away. The chain employs TRBV12-3 or TRBV12-4 and TRBJ1-1; D remains unclear. The CDR3 extends over 13 amino acids. The CDR3 DNA sequence: TGTGCCAGCAGTGCCTCAGCTTTTATTGAAACTTTCTTT. Encoded protein: CASSASAFIETFF.

Comments on this clonotype: A much larger clone lies one base from this, so it may be a read error. The chain recombines TRBV20-1 with TRBJ2-7; 8 bases agree with TRBD1. The CDR3 consists of 14 residues. V was pared by 2 bases and J by 7 bases, with 10 bases of the junction left unmatched. From germline, CDR1 is DFQATT and CDR2 SNEGSKA (reference sequence). In nucleotides, the CDR3 is TGCAGTGCTAGATCGTGCCAGGGGGCGAGAGAGCAGTACTTC. Translating it yields CSARSCQGAREQYF.

This chain uses TRBV30 with TRBJ1-2; D uncertain. V was pared by 4 bases and J by 8 bases, with 11 bases between. The CDR3 has 11 residues. Germline values: CDR1 GTSNPN, CDR2 SVGIG (reference sequence). The CDR3 nucleotides are TGTGCCTGGAATCACCCCTCCGGCTACACCTTC. Protein sequence: CAWNHPSGYTF.

The sample holds many counts of this clonotype. This sequence joins TRBV6-1 and TRBJ2-2, with TRBD2 matching over 9 bases. The CDR3 sequence is 15 residues long. Germline loops: CDR1 MNHNS, CDR2 SASEGT. Trimming removed 7 bases from V and 5 bases from J; junction bases left unmatched: 8. CDR3 loop: CASTSSGSRTGELFF. The CDR3 DNA is TGTGCCAGCACCAGTAGCGGGAGTCGGACCGGGGAGCTGTTTTTT.

This clonotype has a handful of counts. This sequence joins TRBV25-1 and TRBJ2-7; 9 nucleotides align to TRBD1. V was pared by 4 bases and J by 6 bases, with 10 bases of the junction left unmatched. The CDR3 has 15 residues. Germline CDR1 reads MGHDK; CDR2 reads SYGVNS. CDR3 loop: CASSVGTGKFGEQYF. The CDR3 DNA reads TGTGCCAGCAGTGTCGGGACAGGGAAGTTTGGCGAGCAGTACTTC.

The J gene is TRBJ1-5, the V gene TRBV6-5; 9 nucleotides align to TRBD1. This CDR3 contains 15 residues. Germline-derived CDR1 and CDR2 are MNHEY and SVGAGI. V was pared by 4 bases and J by 7 bases, with 8 bases of the junction left unmatched. DNA of the CDR3: TGTGCCAGCAGTTTGGACAGGGGAAGGGCCCAGCCCCAGCATTTT. As protein: CASSLDRGRAQPQHF.

This clonotype was counted between two and nine times. The gene calls are TRBV6-1 and TRBJ2-7, with a weak D call TRBD2 (6 bases). V lost 6 bases, J lost 3 bases, and 12 bases lay in between. The CDR3 loop spans 13 amino acids. Germline CDR1 and CDR2: MNHNS and SASEGT. DNA of the CDR3: TGTGCCAGCAGATCCGGGAGTTTCTACGAGCAGTACTTC. Translating it yields CASRSGSFYEQYF.

This clonotype was counted a single time. The J gene is TRBJ2-2, the V gene TRBV25-1; 7 bases agree with TRBD1. The germline V gene has CDR1 MGHDK and CDR2 SYGVNS. The CDR3 contains 15 residues. The V segment lost 2 bases and the J segment 0 bases; nucleotides outside the gene matches: 0. CDR3 nucleotide sequence: TGTGCCAGCAGTGAAACAGGGGCGAACACCGGGGAGCTGTTTTTT. It specifies CASSETGANTGELFF. Supplemented by reference TRBV25-1 and TRBJ2-2, the full variable domain reads EADIYQTPRYLVIGTGKKITLECSQTMGHDKMYWYQQDPGMELHLIHYSYGVNSTEKGDLSSESTVSRIRTEHFPLTLESARPSHTSQYLCASSETGANTGELFFGEGSRLTVL.

The CDR3 DNA reads as TGCGCCAGCAGCCCGACGGGACACAGTTATGGCTACACCTTC. Translated, it gives CASSPTGHSYGYTF. V usage is TRBV5-1 and J usage is TRBJ1-2, with a weak D call TRBD1 (6 bases). Trimming pared 4 bases from V and 5 bases from J, leaving 15 bases between. The germline V gene has CDR1 SGHRS and CDR2 YFSETQ. The CDR3 runs to 14 residues.

This clonotype appeared a few times. The rearrangement joins TRBV30 to TRBJ1-2; TRBD1 matches 8 bases. Looked up from germline, CDR1 is GTSNPN and CDR2 is SVGIG (reference sequence). The V segment lost 4 bases and the J segment 8 bases; nucleotides outside the gene matches: 9. The CDR3 totals 13 residues. The CDR3 protein is CAWKTGVLFGYTF. The CDR3, as DNA: TGTGCCTGGAAGACAGGGGTTCTTTTCGGCTACACCTTC.

This clonotype was seen a handful of times. This rearrangement joins TRBV11-2 to TRBJ1-1, with 7 bases aligning to TRBD1. The CDR3 totals 15 residues. Trimming removed 5 bases from V and 2 bases from J; junction bases left unmatched: 8. Germline V gene lookup returns CDR1 SGHAT and CDR2 FQNNGV. In DNA, the CDR3 is TGTGCCAGCAGCACGCCGGGACAGCTCAACACTGAAGCTTTCTTT. This encodes CASSTPGQLNTEAFF.

This rearrangement joins TRBV5-1 to TRBJ1-1; D not certain. The CDR3 is made up of 15 amino acids. The germline V and J ends were trimmed by 6 bases and 4 bases, with 19 bases remaining between them. Germline CDR1 and CDR2: SGHRS and YFSETQ. CDR3 in amino acids: CASTGSALLSTEAFF. DNA for the CDR3: TGCGCCAGCACGGGGTCTGCCCTATTGAGCACTGAAGCTTTCTTT.